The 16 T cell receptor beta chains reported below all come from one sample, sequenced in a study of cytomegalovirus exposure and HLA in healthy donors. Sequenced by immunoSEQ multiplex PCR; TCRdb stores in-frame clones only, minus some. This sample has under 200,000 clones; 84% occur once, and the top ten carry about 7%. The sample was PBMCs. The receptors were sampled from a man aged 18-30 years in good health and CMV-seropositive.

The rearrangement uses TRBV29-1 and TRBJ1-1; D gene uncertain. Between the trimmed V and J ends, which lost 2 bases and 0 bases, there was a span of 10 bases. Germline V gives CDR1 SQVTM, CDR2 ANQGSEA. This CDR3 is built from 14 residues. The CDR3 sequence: CSVETEQMNTEAFF. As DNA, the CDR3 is TGCAGCGTTGAAACCGAACAAATGAACACTGAAGCTTTCTTT.

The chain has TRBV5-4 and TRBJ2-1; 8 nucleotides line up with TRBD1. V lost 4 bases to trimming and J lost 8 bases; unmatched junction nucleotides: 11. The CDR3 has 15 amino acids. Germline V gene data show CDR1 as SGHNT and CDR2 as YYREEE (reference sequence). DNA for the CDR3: TGTGCCAGCAGCGCGGCGGACAGGGAACGCGATGAGCAGTTCTTC. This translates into CASSAADRERDEQFF.

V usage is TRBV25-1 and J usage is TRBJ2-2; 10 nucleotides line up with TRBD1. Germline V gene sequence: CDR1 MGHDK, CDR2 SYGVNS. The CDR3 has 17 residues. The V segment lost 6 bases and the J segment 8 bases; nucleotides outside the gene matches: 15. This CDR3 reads CASRESRPGQGLGELFF. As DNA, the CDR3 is TGTGCCAGCAGGGAAAGCCGGCCGGGACAGGGGTTAGGGGAGCTGTTTTTT.

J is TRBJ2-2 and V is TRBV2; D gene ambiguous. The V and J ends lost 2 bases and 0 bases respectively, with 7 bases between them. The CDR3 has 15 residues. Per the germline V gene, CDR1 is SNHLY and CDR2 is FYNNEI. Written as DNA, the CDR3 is TGTGCCAGCAGTGAAAGTGCGCCGAACACCGGGGAGCTGTTTTTT. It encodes CASSESAPNTGELFF.

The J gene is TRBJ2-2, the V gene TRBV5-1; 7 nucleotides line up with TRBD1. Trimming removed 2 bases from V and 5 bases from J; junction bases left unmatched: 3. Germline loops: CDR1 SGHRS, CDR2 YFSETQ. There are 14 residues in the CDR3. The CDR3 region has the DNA TGCGCCAGCAGCTTACAGGGGCGGACCGGGGAGCTGTTTTTT. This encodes CASSLQGRTGELFF. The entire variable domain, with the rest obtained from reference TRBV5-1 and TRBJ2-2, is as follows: KAGVTQTPRYLIKTRGQQVTLSCSPISGHRSVSWYQQTPGQGLQFLFEYFSETQRNKGNFPGRFSGRQFSNSRSEMNVSTLELGDSALYLCASSLQGRTGELFFGEGSRLTVL.

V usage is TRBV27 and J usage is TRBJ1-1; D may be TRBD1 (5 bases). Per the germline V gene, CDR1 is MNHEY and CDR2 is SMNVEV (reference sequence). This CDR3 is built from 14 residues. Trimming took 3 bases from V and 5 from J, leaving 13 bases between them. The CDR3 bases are TGTGCCAGCAGTTTCGAGGGGAGGACAACTGAAGCTTTCTTT. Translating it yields CASSFEGRTTEAFF.

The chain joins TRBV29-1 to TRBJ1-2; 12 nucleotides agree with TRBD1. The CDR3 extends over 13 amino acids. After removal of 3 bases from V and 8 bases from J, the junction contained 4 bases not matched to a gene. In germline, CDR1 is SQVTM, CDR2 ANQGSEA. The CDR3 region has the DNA TGCAGCGTTGAGGGACAGGGGGCTTGGGGCTACACCTTC. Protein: CSVEGQGAWGYTF.

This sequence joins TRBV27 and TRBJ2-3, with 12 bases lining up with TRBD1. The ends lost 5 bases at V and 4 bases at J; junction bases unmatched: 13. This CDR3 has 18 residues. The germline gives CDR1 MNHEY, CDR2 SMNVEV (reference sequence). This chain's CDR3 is CASSNASRDRGRSDTQYF. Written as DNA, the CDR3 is TGTGCCAGCAGTAATGCATCCCGGGACAGGGGGCGATCAGATACGCAGTATTTT.

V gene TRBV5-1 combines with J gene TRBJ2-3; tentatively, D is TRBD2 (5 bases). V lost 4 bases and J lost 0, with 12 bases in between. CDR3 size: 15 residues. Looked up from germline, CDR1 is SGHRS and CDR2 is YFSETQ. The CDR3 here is CASSALSGSTDTQYF. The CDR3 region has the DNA TGCGCCAGCAGCGCATTAAGCGGAAGCACAGATACGCAGTATTTT.

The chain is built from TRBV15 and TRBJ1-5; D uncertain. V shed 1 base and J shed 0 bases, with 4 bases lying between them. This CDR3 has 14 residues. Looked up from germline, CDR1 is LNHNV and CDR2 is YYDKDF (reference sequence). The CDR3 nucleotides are TGTGCCACCAGCAGAGCCCATAGCAATCAGCCCCAGCATTTT. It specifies CATSRAHSNQPQHF.

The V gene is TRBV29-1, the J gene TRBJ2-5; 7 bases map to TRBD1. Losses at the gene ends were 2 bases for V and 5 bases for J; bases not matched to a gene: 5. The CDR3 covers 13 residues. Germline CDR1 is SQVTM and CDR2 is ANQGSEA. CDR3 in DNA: TGCAGCGTTGAAAGGGGGCAGGGGGAGACCCAGTACTTC. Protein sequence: CSVERGQGETQYF.

This CDR3 reads CASSLDRGRADEQYF. The CDR3 DNA reads TGTGCCAGCAGCTTAGATAGGGGGAGGGCCGACGAGCAGTACTTC. The chain employs TRBV11-2 and TRBJ2-7; possibly TRBD2 for D (7 bases). The ends were cut back, 0 bases at V and 5 bases at J, with 14 bases in the middle. Germline loops: CDR1 SGHAT, CDR2 FQNNGV. CDR3 length: 15 residues.

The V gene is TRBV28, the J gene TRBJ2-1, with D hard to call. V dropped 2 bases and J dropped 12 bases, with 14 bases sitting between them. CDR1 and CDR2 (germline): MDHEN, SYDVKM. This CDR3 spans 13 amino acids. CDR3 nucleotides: TGTGCCAGCAGTTTACGTGTGGCACCAGGGCAGTTCTTC. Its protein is CASSLRVAPGQFF. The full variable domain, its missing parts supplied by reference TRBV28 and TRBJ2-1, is DVKVTQSSRYLVKRTGEKVFLECVQDMDHENMFWYRQDPGLGLRLIYFSYDVKMKEKGDIPEGYSVSREKKERFSLILESASTNQTSMYLCASSLRVAPGQFFGPGTRLTVL.

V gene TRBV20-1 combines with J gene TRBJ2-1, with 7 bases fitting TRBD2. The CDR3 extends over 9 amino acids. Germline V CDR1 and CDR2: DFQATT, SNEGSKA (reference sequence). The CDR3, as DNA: TGCAGGGGGGGGGATGAGCAGTTCTTC. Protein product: CRGGDEQFF.

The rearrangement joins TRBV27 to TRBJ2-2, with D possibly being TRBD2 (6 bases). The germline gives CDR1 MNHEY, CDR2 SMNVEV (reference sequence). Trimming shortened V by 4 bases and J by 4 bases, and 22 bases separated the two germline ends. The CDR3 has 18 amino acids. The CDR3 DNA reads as TGTGCCAGCAGTTCCCCGTATGCGGGGATGGACTCCACCGGGGAGCTGTTTTTT. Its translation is CASSSPYAGMDSTGELFF.

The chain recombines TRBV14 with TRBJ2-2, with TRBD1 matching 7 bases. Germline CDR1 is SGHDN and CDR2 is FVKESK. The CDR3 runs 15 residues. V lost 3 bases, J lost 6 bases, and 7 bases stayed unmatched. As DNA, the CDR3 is TGTGCCAGCAGCCATGTTATCAGGGGGTCCGGGGAGCTGTTTTTT. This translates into CASSHVIRGSGELFF.